The following is a T cell receptor (beta chain) sequence with its context. The antigen remains unidentified. The sample originates from a study of glioma-infiltrating T cells after dendritic cell vaccination. Broader study findings: The cohort had few patients with full blood and tumor sets. No direct clonality-survival link was found; a diverse polyclonal response may matter. Estimated pretreatment TIL content predicted outcome after dendritic cell vaccination.

The primer mix had 60 V beta and 13 J beta primers. Data came from immunoSEQ multiplex PCR; TCRdb stores just in-frame clones and leaves some out. There are 85,000 to 100,000 clones in the sample; 70% to 90% occur only once, and roughly 2% lies in the top ten. The time point here: after dendritic cell vaccination, including at tumor progression/relapse. Trimming shortened V by 1 base and J by 2 bases, and 9 bases separated the two germline ends. The CDR3 has 14 residues. Per germline, CDR1 SGDLS and CDR2 YYNGEE. The chain links TRBV9 to TRBJ2-5; D is undetermined. The sample in question was blood, obtained after dendritic cell vaccination. The receptor was isolated from a human donor with glioblastoma. Written as DNA, the CDR3 is TGTGCCAGCAGCGTATCGAACAGACAAGAGACCCAGTACTTC. It translates to CASSVSNRQETQYF.